This entry is about one T cell receptor beta chain. Other DNA sequences in this sample translate to the same CDR3. The entry originates in a study of shared clonotypes between healthy human individuals. In the source study's methods: From ImmunoSEQ came sequences covering only the junction and carrying no quality scores, so filtering differed. Produced via immunoSEQ multiplex PCR; TCRdb's table is partial and in-frame only. The V and J calls and clone size were taken over from that table, and D and trimming were inferred from the DNA. This repertoire shows about 770,000 clones, 55% to 80% found once; its top ten account for around 1.7%. Deletions cut 2 bases from V and 4 bases from J, with 5 bases between. The CDR3 has 12 amino acids. CDR1 is MNHNS and CDR2 is SASEGT in the germline V gene.

The sample was memory CD4+ T cells sorted from blood. The subset denotes: CD45RA-negative fraction. This receptor was taken from a young woman in good health. The chain links TRBV6-1 to TRBJ1-2; tentative D call: TRBD1 (5 bases). CDR3 DNA: TGTGCCAGCAGTGAAAGGGGCTATGGCTACACCTTC. It codes for CASSERGYGYTF.